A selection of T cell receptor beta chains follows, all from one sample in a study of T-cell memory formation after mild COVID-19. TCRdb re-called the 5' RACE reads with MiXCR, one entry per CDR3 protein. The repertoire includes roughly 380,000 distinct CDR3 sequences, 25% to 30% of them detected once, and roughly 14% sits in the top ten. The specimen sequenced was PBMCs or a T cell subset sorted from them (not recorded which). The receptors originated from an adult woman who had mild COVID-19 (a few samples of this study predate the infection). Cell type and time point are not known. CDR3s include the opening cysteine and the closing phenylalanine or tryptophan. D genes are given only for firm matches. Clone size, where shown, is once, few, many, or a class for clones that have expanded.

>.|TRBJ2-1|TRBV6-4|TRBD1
TGTGCCAGCAGTGACACAACAGGGGTCAATGAGCAGTTCTTC
CASSDTTGVNEQFF
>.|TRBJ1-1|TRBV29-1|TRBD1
TGCAGCGTTGGCCCGGGACAGGGGGGGAGAGCTTTCTTT
CSVGPGQGGRAFF
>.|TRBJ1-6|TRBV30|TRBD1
TGTGCCTGGAGAGAGACAGGGAACAATTCACCCCTCCACTTT
CAWRETGNNSPLHF
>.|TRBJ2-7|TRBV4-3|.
TGCGCCAGCAGCCAAGATGGCACAGGAGCAGGACCGGACGAGCAGTACTTC
CASSQDGTGAGPDEQYF
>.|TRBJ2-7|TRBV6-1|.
TGTGCCAGCAGTGAATGGGACAACTCCTACGAGCAGTACTTC
CASSEWDNSYEQYF
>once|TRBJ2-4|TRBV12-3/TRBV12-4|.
TGTGCCACCAGGTCGGCATTAGCCAAAAACATTCAGTACTTC
CATRSALAKNIQYF
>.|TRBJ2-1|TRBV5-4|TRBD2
TGTGCCAGCAGCGCCCGGGTAGCGGGGGACAATGAGCAGTTCTTC
CASSARVAGDNEQFF
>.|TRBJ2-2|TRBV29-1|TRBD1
TGCAGCGTTGAGTACAGGGGAGACACCGGGGAGCTGTTTTTT
CSVEYRGDTGELFF
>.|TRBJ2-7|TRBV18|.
TGTGCCAGCTCACGTATCAGGGGCTCCTACGAGCAGTACTTC
CASSRIRGSYEQYF
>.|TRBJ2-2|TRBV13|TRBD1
TGTGCCAGCAGCTCAGTGGACAGGGAGGACACCGGGGAGCTGTTTTTT
CASSSVDREDTGELFF
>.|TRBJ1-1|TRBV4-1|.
TGCGCCAGCAGACCCCCTGGGGAGACAGAAGCTTTCTTT
CASRPPGETEAFF
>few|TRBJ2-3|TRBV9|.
TGTGCCAGCAGCGTCGATAGCTCAGGGGATACGCAGTATTTT
CASSVDSSGDTQYF
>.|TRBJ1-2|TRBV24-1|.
TGTGCCACCAGTGATTTGCCCAGGGGTGGCTACACCTTC
CATSDLPRGGYTF
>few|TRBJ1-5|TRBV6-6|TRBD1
TGTGCCACTGGACACGGACAGGTTGGCAATCAGCCCCAGCATTTT
CATGHGQVGNQPQHF
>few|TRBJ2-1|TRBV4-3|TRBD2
TGCGCCAGCAGCCAAGATAGCGGGGCTTACAATGAGCAGTTCTTC
CASSQDSGAYNEQFF
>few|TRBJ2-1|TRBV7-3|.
TGTGCCAGCATTAAGAGGCAGGACCACAATGAGCAGTTCTTC
CASIKRQDHNEQFF
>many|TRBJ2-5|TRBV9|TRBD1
TGTGCCAGCAGCCAAGACGGACAGGGTAGGGAGACCCAGTACTTC
CASSQDGQGRETQYF
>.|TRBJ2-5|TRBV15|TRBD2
TGTGCCACCAGCTCACCCGGGACTAGCGGTGGATCCCAAGAGACCCAGTACTTC
CATSSPGTSGGSQETQYF
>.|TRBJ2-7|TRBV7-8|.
TGTGCCAGCAGCGGACTGGAGGCAGGGGAGACTGAAGAGCAGTACTTC
CASSGLEAGETEEQYF
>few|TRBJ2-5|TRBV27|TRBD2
TGTGCCAGCAGTTCGGGACTAGTGAGGCAAGAGACCCAGTACTTC
CASSSGLVRQETQYF
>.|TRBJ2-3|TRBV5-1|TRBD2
TGCGCCAGCAGCTTACAGCGGGGCGGCACAGATACGCAGTATTTT
CASSLQRGGTDTQYF
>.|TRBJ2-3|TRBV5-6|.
TGTGCCAGCAGCAAGCCCTCAGGGACAGATACGCAGTATTTT
CASSKPSGTDTQYF
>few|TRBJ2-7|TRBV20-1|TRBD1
TGCAGTGCTTCCGGGACAGGGGACTACGAGCAGTACTTC
CSASGTGDYEQYF
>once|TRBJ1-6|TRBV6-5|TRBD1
TGTGCCATCAGGCCGGACAGGGGCCCCGGGGGGCCCCTCCACTTT
CAIRPDRGPGGPLHF
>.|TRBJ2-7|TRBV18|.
TGTGCCAGCTCACCACGAAACGAGCAGTACTTC
CASSPRNEQYF
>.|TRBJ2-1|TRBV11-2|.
TGTGCCAGCAGCTTCGTCGACCATGAGCAGTTCTTC
CASSFVDHEQFF
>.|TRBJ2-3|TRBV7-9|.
TGTGCCAGCAGCTTAGCCACTCCAGATACGCAGTATTTT
CASSLATPDTQYF
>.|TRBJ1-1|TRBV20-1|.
TGCAGTGCTCTGCAAGGGGCCAGGGGAAACACTGAAGCTTTCTTT
CSALQGARGNTEAFF
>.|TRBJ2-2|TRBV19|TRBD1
TGTGCCAGTAGATTACAGGGGGCGGTCGGGGAGCTGTTTTTT
CASRLQGAVGELFF